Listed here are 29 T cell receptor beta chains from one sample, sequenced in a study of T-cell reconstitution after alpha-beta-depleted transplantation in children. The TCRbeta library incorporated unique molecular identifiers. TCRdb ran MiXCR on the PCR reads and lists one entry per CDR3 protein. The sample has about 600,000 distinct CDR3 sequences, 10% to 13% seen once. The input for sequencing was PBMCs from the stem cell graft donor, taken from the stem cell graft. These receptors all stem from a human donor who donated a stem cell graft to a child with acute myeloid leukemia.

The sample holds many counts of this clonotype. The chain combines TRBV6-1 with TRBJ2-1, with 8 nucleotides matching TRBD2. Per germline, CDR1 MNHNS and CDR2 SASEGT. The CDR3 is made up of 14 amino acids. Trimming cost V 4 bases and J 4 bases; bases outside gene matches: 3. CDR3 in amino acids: CASSGREDYNEQFF. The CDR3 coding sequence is TGTGCCAGCAGTGGGCGGGAGGATTACAATGAGCAGTTCTTC.

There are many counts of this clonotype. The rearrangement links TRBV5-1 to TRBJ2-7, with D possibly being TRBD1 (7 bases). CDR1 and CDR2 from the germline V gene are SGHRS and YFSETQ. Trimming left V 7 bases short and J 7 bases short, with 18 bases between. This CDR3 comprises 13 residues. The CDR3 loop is CASGGTASREQYF. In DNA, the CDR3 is TGCGCCAGCGGAGGGACAGCATCAAGGGAGCAGTACTTC.

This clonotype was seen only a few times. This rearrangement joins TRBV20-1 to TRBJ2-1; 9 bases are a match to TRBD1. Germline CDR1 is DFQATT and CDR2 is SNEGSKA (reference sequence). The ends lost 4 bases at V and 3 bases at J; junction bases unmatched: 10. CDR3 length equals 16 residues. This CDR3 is CSATNPDRGYYNEQFF. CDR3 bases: TGCAGTGCTACAAATCCGGACAGGGGATACTACAATGAGCAGTTCTTC.

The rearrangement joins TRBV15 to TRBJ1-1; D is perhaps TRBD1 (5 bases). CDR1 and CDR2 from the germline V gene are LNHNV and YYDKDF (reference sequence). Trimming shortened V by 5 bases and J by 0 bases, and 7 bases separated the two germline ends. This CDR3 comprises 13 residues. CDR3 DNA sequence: TGTGCCACCAGCGAGGGACTGAACACTGAAGCTTTCTTT. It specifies CATSEGLNTEAFF.

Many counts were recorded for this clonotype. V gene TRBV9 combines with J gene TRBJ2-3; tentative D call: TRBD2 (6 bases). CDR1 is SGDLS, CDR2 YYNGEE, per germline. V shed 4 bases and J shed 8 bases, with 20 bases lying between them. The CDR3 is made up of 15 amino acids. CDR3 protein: CASSSQTGSTFTQYF. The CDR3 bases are TGTGCCAGCAGCTCCCAAACCGGGAGCACCTTTACGCAGTATTTT.

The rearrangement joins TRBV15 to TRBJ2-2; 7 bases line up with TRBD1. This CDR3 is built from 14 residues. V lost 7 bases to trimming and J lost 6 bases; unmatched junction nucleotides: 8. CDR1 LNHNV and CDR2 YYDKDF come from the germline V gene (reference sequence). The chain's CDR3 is CATNPDRYSGELFF. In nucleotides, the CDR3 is TGTGCCACCAACCCGGACAGGTATTCCGGGGAGCTGTTTTTT.

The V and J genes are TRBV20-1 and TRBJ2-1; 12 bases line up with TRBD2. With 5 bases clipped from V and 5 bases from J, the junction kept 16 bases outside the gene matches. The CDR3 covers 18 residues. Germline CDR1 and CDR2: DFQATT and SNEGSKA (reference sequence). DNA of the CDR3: TGCAGTGCTCCTAGGAGGACTAGCGGGATGCGGGAGAACAATGAGCAGTTCTTC. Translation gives CSAPRRTSGMRENNEQFF.

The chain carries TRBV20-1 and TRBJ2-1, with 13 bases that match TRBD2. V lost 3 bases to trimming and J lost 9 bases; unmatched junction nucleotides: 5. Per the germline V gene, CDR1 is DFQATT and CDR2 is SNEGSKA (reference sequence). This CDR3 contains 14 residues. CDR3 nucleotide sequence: TGCAGTGCTAGGATGGGACTAGCGGGGAGTGAGCAGTTCTTC. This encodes CSARMGLAGSEQFF.

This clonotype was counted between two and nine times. In DNA, the CDR3 is TGTGCCACCAGCAGACCGTCTAGCGGAGGCTCCTACAATGAGCAGTTCTTC. The encoded protein is CATSRPSSGGSYNEQFF. The chain links TRBV15 to TRBJ2-1; TRBD2 matches at 7 bases. J was trimmed by 0 bases and V by 2 bases; bases with no gene match: 7. The CDR3 has 17 residues. From germline, CDR1 is LNHNV and CDR2 YYDKDF (reference sequence).

CDR3 residues: CAICRQPYPPSTDTQYF. In DNA form, the CDR3 reads TGTGCCATCTGTCGGCAGCCCTACCCCCCTAGCACAGATACGCAGTATTTT. The V call is TRBV3-1, the J call TRBJ2-3; no clear D. In germline, CDR1 is LGHDT, CDR2 YNNKEL (reference sequence). The ends were cut back, 10 bases at V and 0 bases at J, with 23 bases in the middle. This CDR3 is 17 amino acids long.

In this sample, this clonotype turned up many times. The CDR3 nucleotides are TGCAGCGTCGCCCCAGGGAGCGGGACCCAGTACTTC. Translated: CSVAPGSGTQYF. V is TRBV29-1 and J is TRBJ2-5; tentatively, D is TRBD1 or TRBD2 (5 bases each). From germline, CDR1 is SQVTM and CDR2 ANQGSEA. The CDR3 is 12 amino acids. Trimming left V 6 bases short and J 7 bases short, with 15 bases between.

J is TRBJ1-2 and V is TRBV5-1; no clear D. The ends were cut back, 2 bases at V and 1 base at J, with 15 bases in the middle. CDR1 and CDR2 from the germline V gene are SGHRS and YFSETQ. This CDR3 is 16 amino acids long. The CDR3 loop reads CASSFEFGPVNYGYTF. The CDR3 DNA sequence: TGCGCCAGCAGCTTCGAATTTGGGCCGGTTAACTATGGCTACACCTTC.

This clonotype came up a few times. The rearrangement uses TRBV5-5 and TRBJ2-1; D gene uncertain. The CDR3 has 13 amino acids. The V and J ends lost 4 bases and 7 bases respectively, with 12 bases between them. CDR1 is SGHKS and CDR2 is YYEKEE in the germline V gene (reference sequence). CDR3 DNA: TGTGCCAGCAGCCATGTCTCGCAGAATGAGCAGTTCTTC. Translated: CASSHVSQNEQFF.

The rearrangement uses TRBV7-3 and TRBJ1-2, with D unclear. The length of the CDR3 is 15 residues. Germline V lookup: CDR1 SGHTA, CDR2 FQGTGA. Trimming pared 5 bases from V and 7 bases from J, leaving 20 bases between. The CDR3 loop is CASSPRNGQASGYTF. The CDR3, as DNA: TGTGCCAGCAGCCCGCGGAATGGGCAGGCAAGTGGCTACACCTTC.

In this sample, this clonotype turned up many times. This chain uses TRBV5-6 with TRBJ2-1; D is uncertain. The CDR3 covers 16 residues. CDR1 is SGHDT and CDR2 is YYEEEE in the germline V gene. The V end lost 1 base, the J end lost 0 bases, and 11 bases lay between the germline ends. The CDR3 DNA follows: TGTGCCAGCAGCTTGTTAAGCGCGACCTCCTACAATGAGCAGTTCTTC. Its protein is CASSLLSATSYNEQFF.

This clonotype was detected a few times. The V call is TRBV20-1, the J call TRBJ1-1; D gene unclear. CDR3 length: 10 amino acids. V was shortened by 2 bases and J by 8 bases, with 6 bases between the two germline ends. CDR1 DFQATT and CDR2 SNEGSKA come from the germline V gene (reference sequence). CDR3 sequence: CSARPPEAFF. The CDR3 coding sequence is TGCAGTGCTAGACCCCCGGAAGCTTTCTTT.

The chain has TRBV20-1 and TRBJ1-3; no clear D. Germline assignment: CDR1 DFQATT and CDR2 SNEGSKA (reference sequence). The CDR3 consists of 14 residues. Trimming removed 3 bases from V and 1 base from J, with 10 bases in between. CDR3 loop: CSASRSGSGNTIYF. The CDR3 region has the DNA TGCAGTGCTAGTCGGTCAGGTTCTGGAAACACCATATATTTT.

The CDR3 sequence is CASSLVGGSLSSYNEQFF. The DNA for the CDR3 is TGCGCCAGCAGCTTGGTCGGGGGATCCCTGAGCTCCTACAATGAGCAGTTCTTC. This chain uses TRBV5-1 with TRBJ2-1, with D possibly being TRBD2 (6 bases). V lost 0 bases, J lost 0 bases, and 16 bases lay in between. The CDR3 sequence is 18 residues long. The V gene's germline CDR1 is SGHRS and CDR2 YFSETQ.

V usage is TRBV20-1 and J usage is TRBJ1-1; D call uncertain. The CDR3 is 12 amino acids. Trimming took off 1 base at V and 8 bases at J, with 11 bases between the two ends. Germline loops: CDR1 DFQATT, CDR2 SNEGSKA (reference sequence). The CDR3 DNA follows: TGCAGTGCTAGAGGCCTCGCATCCGAAGCTTTCTTT. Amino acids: CSARGLASEAFF.

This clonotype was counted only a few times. The CDR3 DNA reads as TGTGCCAGCAATAGGGGTCGGGGGAACGGAGATACGCAGTATTTT. Protein product: CASNRGRGNGDTQYF. V usage is TRBV2 and J usage is TRBJ2-3; D perhaps matches TRBD2 (6 bases). Germline V gene data show CDR1 as SNHLY and CDR2 as FYNNEI. The CDR3 loop spans 15 amino acids. V gave up 7 bases and J gave up 5 bases, with 19 bases separating them. The entire variable domain, with the rest obtained from reference TRBV2 and TRBJ2-3, is as follows: EPEVTQTPSHQVTQMGQEVILRCVPISNHLYFYWYRQILGQKVEFLVSFYNNEISEKSEIFDDQFSVERPDGSNFTLKIRSTKLEDSAMYFCASNRGRGNGDTQYFGPGTRLTVL.

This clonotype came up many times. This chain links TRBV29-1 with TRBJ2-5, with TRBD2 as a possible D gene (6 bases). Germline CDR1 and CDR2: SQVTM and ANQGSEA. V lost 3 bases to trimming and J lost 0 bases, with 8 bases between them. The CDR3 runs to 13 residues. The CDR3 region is CSVERGNQETQYF. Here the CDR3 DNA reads TGCAGCGTTGAGCGGGGTAACCAAGAGACCCAGTACTTC.

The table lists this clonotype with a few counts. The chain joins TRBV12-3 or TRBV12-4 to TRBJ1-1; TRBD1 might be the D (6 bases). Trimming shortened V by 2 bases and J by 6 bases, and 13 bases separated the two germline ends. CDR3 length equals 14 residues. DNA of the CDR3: TGTGCCAGCAGTTTAATAGGGGGGCGATCTGAAGCTTTCTTT. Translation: CASSLIGGRSEAFF.

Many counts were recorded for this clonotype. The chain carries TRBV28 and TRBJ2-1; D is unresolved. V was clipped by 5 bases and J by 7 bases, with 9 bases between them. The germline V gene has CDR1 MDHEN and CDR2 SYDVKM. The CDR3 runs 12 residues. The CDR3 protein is CASSPIQNEQFF. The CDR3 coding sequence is TGTGCCAGCAGTCCGATACAAAATGAGCAGTTCTTC.

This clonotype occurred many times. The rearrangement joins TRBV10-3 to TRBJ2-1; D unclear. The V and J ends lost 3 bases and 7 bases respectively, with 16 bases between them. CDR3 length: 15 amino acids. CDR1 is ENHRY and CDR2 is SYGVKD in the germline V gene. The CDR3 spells CAISDANSKSNEQFF. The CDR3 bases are TGTGCCATCAGTGACGCGAACTCTAAGAGTAATGAGCAGTTCTTC.

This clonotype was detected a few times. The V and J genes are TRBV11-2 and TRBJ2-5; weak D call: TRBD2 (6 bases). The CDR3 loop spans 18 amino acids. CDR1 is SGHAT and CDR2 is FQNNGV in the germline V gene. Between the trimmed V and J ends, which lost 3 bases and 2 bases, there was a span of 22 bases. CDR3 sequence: CASSLELSGGAVQETQYF. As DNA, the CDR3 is TGTGCCAGCAGCTTGGAATTATCTGGAGGGGCCGTACAAGAGACCCAGTACTTC.

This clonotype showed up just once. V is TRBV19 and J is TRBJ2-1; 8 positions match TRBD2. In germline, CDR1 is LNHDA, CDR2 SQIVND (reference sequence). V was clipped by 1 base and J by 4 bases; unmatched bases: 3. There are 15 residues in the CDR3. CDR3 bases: TGTGCCAGTAGTATAGGAGCGGGAGATTACAATGAGCAGTTCTTC. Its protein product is CASSIGAGDYNEQFF.

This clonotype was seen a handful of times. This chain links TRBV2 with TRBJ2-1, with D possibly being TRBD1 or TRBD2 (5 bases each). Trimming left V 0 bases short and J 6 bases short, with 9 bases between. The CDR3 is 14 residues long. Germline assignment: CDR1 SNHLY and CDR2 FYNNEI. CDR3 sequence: CASSEAQGVNEQFF. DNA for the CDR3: TGTGCCAGCAGTGAAGCCCAGGGAGTCAATGAGCAGTTCTTC.

CDR3 region: CASSYQIGRLQTQYF. CDR3 DNA sequence: TGTGCCAGCAGCTACCAAATAGGGCGTCTGCAGACCCAGTACTTC. The chain carries TRBV6-5 and TRBJ2-5; no firm D call. The CDR3 totals 15 residues. V was shortened by 6 bases and J by 6 bases, with 20 bases between the two germline ends. Per germline, CDR1 MNHEY and CDR2 SVGAGI.

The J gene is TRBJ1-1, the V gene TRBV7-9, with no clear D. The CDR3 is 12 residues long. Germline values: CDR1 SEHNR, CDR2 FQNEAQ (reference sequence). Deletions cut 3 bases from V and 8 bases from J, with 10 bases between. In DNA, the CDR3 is TGTGCCAGCAGCTTCATGAGGTCCGAAGCTTTCTTT. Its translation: CASSFMRSEAFF. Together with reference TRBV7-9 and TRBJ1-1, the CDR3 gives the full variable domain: DTGVSQNPRHKITKRGQNVTFRCDPISEHNRLYWYRQTLGQGPEFLTYFQNEAQLEKSRLLSDRFSAERPKGSFSTLEIQRTEQGDSAMYLCASSFMRSEAFFGQGTRLTVV.